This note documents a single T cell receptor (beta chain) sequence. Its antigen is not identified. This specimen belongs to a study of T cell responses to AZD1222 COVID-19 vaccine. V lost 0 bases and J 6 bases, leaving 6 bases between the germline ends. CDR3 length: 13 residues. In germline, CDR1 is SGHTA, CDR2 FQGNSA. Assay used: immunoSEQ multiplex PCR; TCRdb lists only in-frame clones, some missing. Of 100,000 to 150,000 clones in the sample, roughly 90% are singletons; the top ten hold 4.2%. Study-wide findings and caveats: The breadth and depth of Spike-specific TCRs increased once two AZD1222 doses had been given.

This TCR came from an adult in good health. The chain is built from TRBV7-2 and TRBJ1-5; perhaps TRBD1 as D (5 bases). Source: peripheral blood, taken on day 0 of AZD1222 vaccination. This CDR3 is CASSLAGAQPQHF. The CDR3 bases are TGTGCCAGCAGCTTAGCCGGGGCTCAGCCCCAGCATTTT.